This T cell receptor (beta chain) was retrieved from a study of response to subunit inactivated influenza vaccine listed by TCRdb under 2018. For the study in its entirety: To follow how T cells responded to a trivalent subunit inactivated influenza vaccine, the researchers relied on deep quantitative profiling of the T cell receptor repertoire. Here is what the overall study found, with its caveats: It was suggested by the authors that each seasonal influenza vaccination may recruit only a limited number of new T cells.

Deletion took 2 bases off V and 0 bases off J, with a span of 11 bases between the germline ends. CDR3 length: 14 amino acids, cysteine to phenylalanine. Only the CDR3 DNA stays, 42 bases, in frame from base 1. CDR1 and CDR2, per the germline V gene (reference sequence), are DFQATT and SNEGSKA. Libraries were constructed by RT-PCR. The run used an Illumina HiSeq 2500. TCRdb cleaned the public reads at Q25 with fastp, built clones with MiXCR and kept in-frame beta chains. Each CDR3 protein gets just one entry, which takes the most common genes and DNA from the rows behind it. This sample has 500,000 or so distinct CDR3 sequences in its table, and more than 15% of those were observed once. The ten largest clones take up around 3% of the sample. This clonotype showed up just a few times. Its binding antigen is unknown. No much larger clonotype is one base removed from it; base qualities were not supplied.

This receptor was obtained from a man aged 50 to 75 who received an inactivated influenza vaccine. Donor details come from another sample of the same person, matched by shared clones. The sequences come from CD4+ T cells sorted from PBMCs, collected about 23 months after vaccination. This receptor chain uses TRBV20-1 and TRBJ2-7; no D gene call is confident. CDR3 reads: CSARWAVRSYEQYF. The DNA is TGCAGTGCTAGATGGGCAGTTCGCTCCTACGAGCAGTACTTC.